The 8 T cell receptor beta chains given below trace back to one sample, sequenced in a study of cytomegalovirus exposure and HLA in healthy donors. Libraries were prepared by immunoSEQ multiplex PCR; TCRdb keeps only in-frame clonotypes and omits some of them. The table lists 150,000 to 200,000 clones, about 87% of them singletons, with approximately 1.4% in the top ten. The sequencing sample was made of PBMCs. Receptors originate from a woman aged 30 to 39 in good health and CMV-seronegative.

There are a few counts of this clone. The V and J genes are TRBV6-1 and TRBJ2-7, with TRBD1 as a possible D gene (5 bases). V lost 4 bases and J 3 bases, leaving 16 bases between the germline ends. The CDR3 loop spans 15 amino acids. The germline gives CDR1 MNHNS, CDR2 SASEGT. The CDR3 nucleotides are TGTGCCAGCAGTGGACAGCCTCTATCGATCTACGAGCAGTACTTC. Protein sequence: CASSGQPLSIYEQYF.

This chain connects TRBV7-8 to TRBJ2-3, with 7 bases matching TRBD1. The CDR3 has 16 amino acids. After removal of 5 bases from V and 3 bases from J, the junction contained 11 bases not matched to a gene. The V gene's germline CDR1 is SGHVS and CDR2 FQNEAQ. CDR3 coding DNA: TGTGCCAGCAGCCAGACAACTGACAGGGTGACAGATACGCAGTATTTT. This sequence encodes CASSQTTDRVTDTQYF.

The chain has TRBV29-1 and TRBJ2-5; D uncertain. Looked up from germline, CDR1 is SQVTM and CDR2 is ANQGSEA. The CDR3 is 12 amino acids. With 7 bases removed from V and 7 bases from J, the gap between germline ends came to 16 bases. The CDR3 coding sequence is TGCAGCGCTGGTATAGCAGAAGGGACCCAGTACTTC. Translation: CSAGIAEGTQYF.

The chain couples TRBV2 to TRBJ2-7; D is uncertain. The V and J ends lost 3 bases and 0 bases respectively, with 9 bases between them. In germline, CDR1 is SNHLY, CDR2 FYNNEI. This CDR3 contains 14 residues. The CDR3 region has the DNA TGTGCCAGCAGTGATACTATAAGCTCCTACGAGCAGTACTTC. Translated, it gives CASSDTISSYEQYF.

The V gene is TRBV6-4, the J gene TRBJ2-3; weak D call: TRBD1 (6 bases). The CDR3 length is 14 residues. Trimming stripped 6 bases from V and 1 base from J, with 11 bases between. Germline loops: CDR1 MRHNA, CDR2 SNTAGT. The CDR3 here is CASSIQGGTDTQYF. The CDR3 region has the DNA TGTGCCAGCAGCATACAGGGAGGCACAGATACGCAGTATTTT.

The chain has TRBV6-6 and TRBJ2-2; weak D call: TRBD2 (6 bases). Germline values: CDR1 MNHNY, CDR2 SVGAGI (reference sequence). The ends were cut back, 4 bases at V and 7 bases at J, with 13 bases in the middle. This CDR3 spans 14 amino acids. The CDR3 sequence is CASSSGTAGGELFF. CDR3 coding DNA: TGTGCCAGCAGTTCCGGGACTGCCGGCGGGGAGCTGTTTTTT.

This chain connects TRBV2 to TRBJ2-3; unclear D gene. CDR3 length: 14 amino acids. Germline CDR1 is SNHLY and CDR2 is FYNNEI. The germline V and J ends were trimmed by 11 bases and 4 bases, with 19 bases remaining between them. The chain's CDR3 is CAVPRQNRADTQYF. CDR3 sequence (DNA): TGTGCCGTCCCCCGCCAGAATCGTGCAGATACGCAGTATTTT.

The chain employs TRBV9 and TRBJ2-7; TRBD1 is a possible D gene (6 bases). Trimming cost V 0 bases and J 1 base, with 11 bases left between them. Per germline, CDR1 SGDLS and CDR2 YYNGEE. There are 15 residues in the CDR3. CDR3 bases: TGTGCCAGCAGCGTAGATACAGGGCAATCCTACGAGCAGTACTTC. Amino acids: CASSVDTGQSYEQYF.